One and the same sample provided the 15 T cell receptor beta chains below, sequenced in a study of blood T cell repertoires in COVID-19. TCRdb's table, derived via immunoSEQ multiplex PCR, lists solely in-frame clones and lacks some. The profile shows 80,000 to 100,000 clones, roughly nine tenths of them singletons. Sample: peripheral blood. The receptors stem from a human donor with active COVID-19. The donor label of this sample is uncertain.

This chain connects TRBV13 to TRBJ2-1, with D perhaps TRBD2 (5 bases). The length of the CDR3 is 15 residues. Trimming took off 0 bases at V and 5 bases at J, with 11 bases between the two ends. CDR1 and CDR2 from the germline V gene are PRHDT and FYEKMQ (reference sequence). CDR3 region: CASSLGASWDNEQFF. The CDR3 region has the DNA TGTGCCAGCAGCTTAGGGGCTAGCTGGGACAATGAGCAGTTCTTC.

The rearrangement joins TRBV19 to TRBJ1-3; a weak D match, TRBD1 (6 bases). The V and J ends lost 5 bases and 8 bases respectively, with 19 bases between them. Germline V gene data show CDR1 as LNHDA and CDR2 as SQIVND (reference sequence). This CDR3 has 15 amino acids. In nucleotides, the CDR3 is TGTGCCAGTAGTGCCAACAGGGTCGTGTCGGACACCATATATTTT. It is translated as CASSANRVVSDTIYF.

V and J are TRBV9 and TRBJ2-3; unclear D gene. Germline V CDR1 and CDR2: SGDLS, YYNGEE. Trimming removed 3 bases from V and 2 bases from J, with 13 bases in between. This CDR3 has 15 residues. The CDR3 protein is CASSGISTYTDTQYF. DNA of the CDR3: TGTGCCAGCAGCGGTATATCTACCTACACAGATACGCAGTATTTT.

CDR3 sequence (DNA): TGTGCCAGCAGCGTAGGGACATCTAACACCGGGGAGCTGTTTTTT. This encodes CASSVGTSNTGELFF. V usage is TRBV9 and J usage is TRBJ2-2; TRBD1 is a possible D gene (5 bases). CDR1 SGDLS and CDR2 YYNGEE come from the germline V gene. This CDR3 is built from 15 residues. The V end lost 0 bases, the J end lost 2 bases, and 8 bases lay between the germline ends.

This sequence joins TRBV6-1 and TRBJ2-1; a possible D gene is TRBD2 (5 bases). The V and J ends lost 3 bases and 0 bases respectively, with 24 bases between them. CDR1 MNHNS and CDR2 SASEGT come from the germline V gene. This CDR3 spans 20 amino acids. The CDR3 sequence: CASSDLPFRSIGSSYNEQFF. The CDR3 DNA reads TGTGCCAGCAGTGACCTACCCTTTAGATCGATAGGGAGCTCCTACAATGAGCAGTTCTTC.

The chain couples TRBV29-1 to TRBJ1-1; D ambiguous. Trimming cost V 3 bases and J 7 bases, with 12 bases left between them. Germline V gene sequence: CDR1 SQVTM, CDR2 ANQGSEA. This CDR3 comprises 12 residues. The CDR3 DNA sequence: TGCAGCGTTGACCCAACGCGGGATGAAGCTTTCTTT. Its translation is CSVDPTRDEAFF. The full variable domain, in which reference TRBV29-1 and TRBJ1-1 provide the parts outside the CDR3, is SAVISQKPSRDICQRGTSLTIQCQVDSQVTMMFWYRQQPGQSLTLIATANQGSEATYESGFVIDKFPISRPNLTFSTLTVSNMSPEDSSIYLCSVDPTRDEAFFGQGTRLTVV.

This chain uses TRBV4-3 with TRBJ2-1; weak D call: TRBD2 (5 bases). Germline V gene sequence: CDR1 LGHNA, CDR2 YSLEER. V lost 4 bases and J 1 base, leaving 14 bases between the germline ends. This CDR3 has 16 residues. CDR3 in amino acids: CASSLEGSRSYNEQFF. CDR3 coding DNA: TGCGCCAGCAGCCTTGAGGGATCAAGGTCCTACAATGAGCAGTTCTTC.

The chain is built from TRBV24-1 and TRBJ1-4, with a possible D match to TRBD1 (6 bases). Germline CDR1 is KGHDR and CDR2 is SFDVKD. CDR3 size: 15 residues. V was cut by 0 bases and J by 7 bases, with 11 bases left in between. CDR3 coding DNA: TGTGCCACCAGTGATTTGCAACAGGGAAGTGAAAAACTGTTTTTT. It yields the protein CATSDLQQGSEKLFF.

The J gene is TRBJ1-1, the V gene TRBV29-1, with TRBD1 matching 8 bases. There are 12 residues in the CDR3. V shed 6 bases, J shed 8 bases, and the junction held 8 bases outside the gene matches. Looked up from germline, CDR1 is SQVTM and CDR2 is ANQGSEA. The CDR3 bases are TGCAGCGTAGTGACAGGGGTGACGGAAGCTTTCTTT. Amino acid sequence: CSVVTGVTEAFF.

The table lists this clone with a count of one. The chain combines TRBV7-8 with TRBJ2-7; D perhaps matches TRBD1 (5 bases). Germline CDR1 is SGHVS and CDR2 is FQNEAQ. V was cut by 4 bases and J by 3 bases, with 16 bases left in between. This CDR3 region has 15 residues. DNA of the CDR3: TGTGCCAGCAGCTCGGTCCGGACACATAACTACGAGCAGTACTTC. Translating gives CASSSVRTHNYEQYF.

The V gene is TRBV6-6, the J gene TRBJ1-4; D unresolved. The V gene's germline CDR1 is MNHNY and CDR2 SVGAGI (reference sequence). This CDR3 region has 15 residues. V lost 7 bases and J 5 bases, leaving 17 bases between the germline ends. The CDR3 loop reads CASKVLGRYNEKLFF. The CDR3 DNA sequence: TGTGCCAGCAAGGTCCTGGGCAGGTACAATGAAAAACTGTTTTTT.

The rearrangement uses TRBV7-2 and TRBJ1-1, with a weak D call TRBD1 (6 bases). The CDR3 consists of 17 residues. Germline assignment: CDR1 SGHTA and CDR2 FQGNSA. Trimming pared 1 base from V and 4 bases from J, leaving 19 bases between. The CDR3 here is CASSLGWGRGRSTEAFF. The DNA for the CDR3 is TGTGCCAGCAGCTTAGGGTGGGGCAGGGGTCGCAGCACTGAAGCTTTCTTT.

V gene TRBV18 combines with J gene TRBJ2-1; 8 bases map to TRBD2. This CDR3 region has 15 residues. Germline CDR1 reads KGHSH; CDR2 reads LQKENI. Trimming cost V 1 base and J 2 bases; bases outside gene matches: 1. CDR3 region: CASSPRGGTYNEQFF. In DNA form, the CDR3 reads TGTGCCAGCTCACCACGCGGGGGGACCTACAATGAGCAGTTCTTC.

The rearrangement uses TRBV6-2 or TRBV6-3 and TRBJ2-5; maybe TRBD2 (5 bases). The CDR3 contains 13 residues. The germline gives CDR1 MNHEY, CDR2 SVGEGT. Trimming cost V 6 bases and J 7 bases, with 15 bases left between them. In nucleotides, the CDR3 is TGTGCCAGCAGCCCCCAGCTACTAGGGACCCAGTACTTC. Translated, it gives CASSPQLLGTQYF.

The chain combines TRBV18 with TRBJ1-1, with TRBD1 identical over 11 bases. Germline lookup yields CDR1 KGHSH and CDR2 LQKENI. The CDR3 is 15 residues long. V lost 3 bases and J lost 5; bases outside the gene matches: 5. CDR3 in amino acids: CASSPIWDRGTEAFF. CDR3 in DNA: TGTGCCAGCTCACCGATCTGGGACAGGGGGACTGAAGCTTTCTTT.